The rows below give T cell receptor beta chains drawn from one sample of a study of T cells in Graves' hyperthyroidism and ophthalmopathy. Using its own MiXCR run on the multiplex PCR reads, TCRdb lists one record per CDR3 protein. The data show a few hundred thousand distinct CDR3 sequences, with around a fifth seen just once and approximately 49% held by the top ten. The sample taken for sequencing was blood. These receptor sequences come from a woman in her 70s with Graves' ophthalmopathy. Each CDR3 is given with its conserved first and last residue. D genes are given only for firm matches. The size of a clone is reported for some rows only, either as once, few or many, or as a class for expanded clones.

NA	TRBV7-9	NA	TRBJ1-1	CASSPISGTNNTEAFF	TGTGCCAGCAGCCCGATATCCGGGACAAATAACACTGAAGCTTTCTTT
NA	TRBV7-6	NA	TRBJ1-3	CASSLAAGIGNTIYF	TGTGCCAGCAGCTTAGCAGCAGGGATAGGAAACACCATATATTTT
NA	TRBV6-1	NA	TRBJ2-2	CASSNLAPLLELFF	TGTGCCAGCAGCAACCTAGCGCCACTCTTGGAGCTGTTTTTT
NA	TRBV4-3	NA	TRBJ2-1	CASSQGAPYNEQFF	TGCGCCAGCAGCCAAGGGGCCCCTTACAATGAGCAGTTCTTC
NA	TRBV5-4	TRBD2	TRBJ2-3	CASSLVGLAGGTDTQYF	TGTGCCAGCAGCTTGGTAGGACTAGCGGGGGGCACAGATACGCAGTATTTT
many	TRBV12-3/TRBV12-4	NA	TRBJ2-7	CASSSFYEQYF	TGTGCCAGCAGCTCCTTCTACGAGCAGTACTTC
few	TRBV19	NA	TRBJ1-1	CASSIRKGSTEAFF	TGTGCCAGTAGTATCCGAAAAGGGAGCACTGAAGCTTTCTTT
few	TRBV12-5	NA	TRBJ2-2	CASYRTVRGSGTGELFF	TGTGCTAGCTATAGGACAGTAAGGGGCTCAGGGACCGGGGAGCTGTTTTTT
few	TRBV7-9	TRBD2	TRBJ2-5	CASSSYGVAGEGETQYF	TGTGCCAGCAGCTCCTATGGGGTAGCGGGAGAAGGAGAGACCCAGTACTTC
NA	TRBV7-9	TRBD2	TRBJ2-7	CASSPPAGDSYEQYF	TGTGCCAGCAGCCCCCCAGCGGGAGACTCCTACGAGCAGTACTTC
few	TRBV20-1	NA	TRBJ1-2	CSAAEGGYTF	TGCAGTGCTGCAGAGGGTGGCTACACCTTC
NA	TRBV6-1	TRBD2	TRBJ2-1	CASSESGSGRPQYEQFF	TGTGCCAGCAGTGAAAGTGGCAGCGGGAGGCCGCAATATGAGCAGTTCTTC
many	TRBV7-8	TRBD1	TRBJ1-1	CASSLNRGSTEAFF	TGTGCCAGCAGCTTAAACAGGGGAAGCACTGAAGCTTTCTTT
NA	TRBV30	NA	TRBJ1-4	CAWSLNSEKLFF	TGTGCCTGGAGCCTAAACAGTGAAAAACTGTTTTTT
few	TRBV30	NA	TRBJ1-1	CAWSNRLNTEAFF	TGTGCCTGGAGTAACAGGTTGAACACTGAAGCTTTCTTT
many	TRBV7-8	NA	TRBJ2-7	CASSLTVRLNEQYF	TGTGCCAGCAGCTTAACGGTACGCCTAAACGAGCAGTACTTC
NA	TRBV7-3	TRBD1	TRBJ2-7	CASSRDRDDEQYF	TGTGCCAGCAGCCGGGACAGGGACGACGAGCAGTACTTC
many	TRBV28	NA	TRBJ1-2	CASSLTGANYGYTF	TGTGCCAGCAGTCTTACAGGAGCTAACTATGGCTACACCTTC
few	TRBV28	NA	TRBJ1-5	CAGTRGIGGNQPQHF	TGTGCCGGCACCCGGGGGATTGGAGGCAATCAGCCCCAGCATTTT
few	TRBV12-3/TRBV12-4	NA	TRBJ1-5	CASSSRRGGNQPQHF	TGTGCCAGCAGCTCGCGCCGGGGGGGCAATCAGCCCCAGCATTTT
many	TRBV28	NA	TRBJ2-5	CASSHPPGRETQYF	TGTGCCAGCAGCCACCCGCCAGGGCGAGAGACCCAGTACTTC
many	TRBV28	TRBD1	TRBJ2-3	CASSETGGLTDTQYF	TGTGCCAGCAGTGAAACAGGGGGCTTGACAGATACGCAGTATTTT
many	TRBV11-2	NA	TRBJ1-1	CASSFLAEAFF	TGTGCCAGCAGCTTCTTGGCTGAAGCTTTCTTT
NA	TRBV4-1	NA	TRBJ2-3	CASSQDGAGSSTDTQYF	TGCGCCAGCAGCCAAGATGGGGCCGGATCCTCCACAGATACGCAGTATTTT
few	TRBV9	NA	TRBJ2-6	CASSVVGPGANVLTF	TGTGCCAGCAGCGTAGTCGGGCCTGGGGCCAACGTCCTGACTTTC
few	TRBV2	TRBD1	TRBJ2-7	CASSETGVEQYF	TGTGCCAGCAGCGAGACAGGGGTCGAGCAGTACTTC
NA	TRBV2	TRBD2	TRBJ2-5	CASSELAGQETQYF	TGTGCCAGCAGTGAGCTAGCGGGTCAAGAGACCCAGTACTTC
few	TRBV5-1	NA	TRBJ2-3	CASSRTRDTQYF	TGCGCCAGCAGCCGAACTCGGGATACGCAGTATTTT
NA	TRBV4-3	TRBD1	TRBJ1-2	CASSQDQDRGYGYTF	TGCGCCAGCAGCCAAGATCAGGACAGGGGGTATGGCTACACCTTC
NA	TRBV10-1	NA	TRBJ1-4	CASSITEDHRRDEKLFF	TGCGCCAGCAGTATAACTGAAGACCACCGAAGGGATGAAAAACTGTTTTTT
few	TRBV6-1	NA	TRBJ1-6	CASRSRSQGSLHF	TGTGCCAGCAGGTCCAGGTCTCAAGGCTCCCTCCACTTT
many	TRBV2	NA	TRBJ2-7	CASTPGLPHEQYF	TGTGCCAGCACCCCGGGACTCCCGCACGAGCAGTACTTC
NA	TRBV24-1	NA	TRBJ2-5	CATSDSFQETQYF	TGTGCCACCAGTGATTCGTTCCAAGAGACCCAGTACTTC
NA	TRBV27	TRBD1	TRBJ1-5	CASSLFRGQNQPQHF	TGTGCCAGCAGTTTATTTAGGGGACAGAATCAGCCCCAGCATTTT
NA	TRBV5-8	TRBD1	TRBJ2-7	CASSITGQGAVEQYF	TGTGCCAGCAGCATCACCGGACAGGGGGCGGTCGAGCAGTACTTC
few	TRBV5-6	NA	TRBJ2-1	CASIASLTSYNEQFF	TGTGCCAGCATCGCCTCACTAACTTCCTACAATGAGCAGTTCTTC
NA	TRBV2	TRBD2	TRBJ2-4	CASRPGLGVAKNIQYF	TGTGCCAGCAGGCCGGGACTAGGGGTCGCCAAAAACATTCAGTACTTC
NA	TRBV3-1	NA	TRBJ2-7	CASSHLPGEKDEQYF	TGTGCCAGCAGCCACCTTCCGGGGGAGAAGGACGAGCAGTACTTC
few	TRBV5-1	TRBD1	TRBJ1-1	CASSRSYRGMNTEAFF	TGCGCCAGCAGCCGATCGTACAGGGGAATGAACACTGAAGCTTTCTTT
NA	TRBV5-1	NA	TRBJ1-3	CASSLEPGSSSGNTIYF	TGCGCCAGCAGCTTGGAGCCAGGGTCTTCGTCTGGAAACACCATATATTTT
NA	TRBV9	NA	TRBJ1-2	CASSVVPRGVGFGGYTF	TGTGCCAGCAGCGTAGTTCCCCGCGGGGTTGGCTTCGGTGGCTACACCTTC
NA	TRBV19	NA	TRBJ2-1	CASSIVAQGEQFF	TGTGCCAGTAGTATAGTAGCGCAAGGTGAGCAGTTCTTC
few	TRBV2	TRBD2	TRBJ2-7	CASSRTSGSRSSYEQYF	TGTGCCAGCAGTCGGACTAGCGGGAGCCGCAGCTCCTACGAGCAGTACTTC
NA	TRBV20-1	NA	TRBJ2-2	CSASIQGTGELFF	TGCAGTGCTAGTATTCAGGGGACCGGGGAGCTGTTTTTT
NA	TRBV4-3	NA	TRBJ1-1	CASSQDSGTEAFF	TGCGCCAGCAGCCAAGACAGCGGCACTGAAGCTTTCTTT
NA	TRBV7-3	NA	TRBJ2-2	CASRPGSTTGELFF	TGTGCCAGCAGACCAGGGTCGACCACCGGGGAGCTGTTTTTT
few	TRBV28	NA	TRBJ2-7	CASSPWLSTYEQYF	TGTGCCAGCAGCCCTTGGTTAAGTACCTACGAGCAGTACTTC
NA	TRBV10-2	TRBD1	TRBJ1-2	CASRQGAAGYTF	TGCGCCAGCAGACAGGGGGCGGCTGGCTACACCTTC
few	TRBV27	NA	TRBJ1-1	CASSLSGGGTAFF	TGTGCCAGCAGTTTGTCCGGCGGGGGTACTGCTTTCTTT
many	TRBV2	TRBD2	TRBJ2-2	CARGGGASTGELFF	TGTGCCCGCGGGGGAGGGGCTTCGACCGGGGAGCTGTTTTTT
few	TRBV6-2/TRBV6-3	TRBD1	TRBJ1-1	CASSTPDRGLRAFF	TGTGCCAGCAGTACCCCGGACAGGGGTCTTCGAGCTTTCTTT
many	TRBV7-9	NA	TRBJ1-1	CASSPDITEAFF	TGTGCCAGCAGCCCCGACATAACTGAAGCTTTCTTT
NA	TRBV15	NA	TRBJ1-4	CATSRGGGGLEKLFF	TGTGCCACCAGCAGAGGGGGTGGGGGCCTGGAAAAACTGTTTTTT
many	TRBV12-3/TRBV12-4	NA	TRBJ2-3	CASSWGGAKSTDTQYF	TGTGCCAGCAGTTGGGGTGGAGCGAAAAGCACAGATACGCAGTATTTT
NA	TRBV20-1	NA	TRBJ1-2	CSAELSYGYTF	TGCAGTGCTGAATTGAGCTATGGCTACACCTTC
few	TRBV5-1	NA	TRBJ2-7	CASSLEDRISYEQYF	TGCGCCAGCAGCTTGGAAGACAGGATCTCCTACGAGCAGTACTTC
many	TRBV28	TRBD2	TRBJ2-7	CASSEYSGDRDEQYF	TGTGCCAGCAGTGAATATAGCGGGGATCGGGACGAGCAGTACTTC